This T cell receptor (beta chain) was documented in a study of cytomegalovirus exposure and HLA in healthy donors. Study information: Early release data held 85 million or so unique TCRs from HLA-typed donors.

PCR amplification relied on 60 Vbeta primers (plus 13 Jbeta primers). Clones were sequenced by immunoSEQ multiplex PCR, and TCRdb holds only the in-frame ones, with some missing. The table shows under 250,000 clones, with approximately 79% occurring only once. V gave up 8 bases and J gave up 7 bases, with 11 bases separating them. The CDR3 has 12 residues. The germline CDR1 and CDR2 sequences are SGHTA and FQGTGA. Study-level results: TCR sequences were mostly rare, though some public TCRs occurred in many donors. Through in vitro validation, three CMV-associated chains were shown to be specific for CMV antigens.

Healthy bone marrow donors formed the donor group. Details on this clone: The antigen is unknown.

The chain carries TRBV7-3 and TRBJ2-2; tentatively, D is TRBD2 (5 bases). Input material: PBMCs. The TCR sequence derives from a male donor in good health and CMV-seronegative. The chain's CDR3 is CASAGVRGELFF. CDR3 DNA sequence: TGTGCCAGCGCGGGCGTTCGCGGGGAGCTGTTTTTT.